This TCR beta chain emerged from a study of T cells after yellow fever vaccination. V was pared by 7 bases and J by 0 bases, with 12 bases between. CDR1 DFQATT and CDR2 SNEGSKA come from the germline V gene (reference sequence). The CDR3 totals 13 residues. The authors made TCR cDNA by 5'RACE template switching, adding a universal primer site and UMIs. TCRdb re-called the 5' RACE reads through MiXCR, storing one row per CDR3 protein. The table records some 600,000 distinct CDR3 sequences, about 12% of them present only once. Findings of the study overall: The bulk population could contribute abundant contaminating clonotypes to FACS-sorted repertoires. Weaker overall was a secondary response that nonetheless peaked faster, on day 5 versus 15. Reappearance after the booster was seen for most primary-vaccination clones, at roughly 96% CD4 and 75% to 90% CD8.

This clonotype was counted at least ten times. Its antigen is as yet unknown. The clonotype originates from a man in his thirties or forties who received the YFV17D yellow fever vaccine. The rearrangement links TRBV20-1 to TRBJ1-1, with D maybe TRBD1 (6 bases). The sequencing here drew on PBMCs, taken on the day of the yellow fever booster vaccination. The CDR3 nucleotides read TGCAGTGTCAAGCAGGGGATGAACACTGAAGCTTTCTTT. Protein sequence: CSVKQGMNTEAFF.